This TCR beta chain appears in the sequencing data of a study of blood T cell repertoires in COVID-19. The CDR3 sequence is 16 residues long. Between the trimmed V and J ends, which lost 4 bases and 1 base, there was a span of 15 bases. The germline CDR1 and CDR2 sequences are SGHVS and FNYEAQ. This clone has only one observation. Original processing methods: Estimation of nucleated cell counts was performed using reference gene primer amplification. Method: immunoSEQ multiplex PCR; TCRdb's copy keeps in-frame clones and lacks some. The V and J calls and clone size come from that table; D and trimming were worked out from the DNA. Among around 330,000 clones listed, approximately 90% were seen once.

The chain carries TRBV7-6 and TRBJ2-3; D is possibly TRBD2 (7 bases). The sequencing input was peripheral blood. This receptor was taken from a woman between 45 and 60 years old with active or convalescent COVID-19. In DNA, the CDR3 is TGTGCCAGCAGCTCCCTAGCGGAGGGGGGCACAGATACGCAGTATTTT. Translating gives CASSSLAEGGTDTQYF.